Following are 30 T cell receptor beta chains from one sample sequenced in a study of OX40 agonist ivuxolimab in advanced cancers. Assay: immunoSEQ multiplex PCR; the TCRdb copy retains only in-frame clones and omits some. This sample carries about 73,000 clones, 80% to 95% of them seen once, and the ten largest clones take more than 0.45%. The sample here was CD4+ or CD8+ T cells sorted from blood, taken in a trial of the OX40 agonist ivuxolimab. These receptors came from an adult with an advanced solid tumor such as melanoma, head and neck, liver or kidney cancer.

The chain has TRBV19 and TRBJ2-1, with 7 bases that match TRBD1. This CDR3 is built from 16 residues. Germline V CDR1 and CDR2: LNHDA, SQIVND (reference sequence). V trimming: 3 bases; J trimming: 2 bases; junction bases outside the gene matches: 7. The CDR3 DNA reads as TGTGCCAGTAGTATCCCAGGGGGAATGGCCTACAATGAGCAGTTCTTC. It encodes CASSIPGGMAYNEQFF.

The chain uses TRBV30 and TRBJ1-3; D gene ambiguous. This CDR3 has 14 amino acids. CDR1 and CDR2 from the germline V gene are GTSNPN and SVGIG (reference sequence). Trimming shortened V by 8 bases and J by 7 bases, and 21 bases separated the two germline ends. The DNA of the CDR3 is TGTGCCGGAGACATGCCTTGGATTGGGAACACCATATATTTT. Translation: CAGDMPWIGNTIYF.

As to this clone: Other DNA sequences in this sample translate to the same CDR3. V usage is TRBV30 and J usage is TRBJ1-3; D gene unclear. Germline CDR1 is GTSNPN and CDR2 is SVGIG (reference sequence). This CDR3 is 13 amino acids long. Trimming stripped 3 bases from V and 4 bases from J, with 10 bases between. Written as DNA, the CDR3 is TGTGCCTGGAGCATCTCCTCCGGAAACACCATATATTTT. Its translation is CAWSISSGNTIYF.

The chain links TRBV9 to TRBJ1-1; D is possibly TRBD1 (6 bases). The CDR3 has 16 residues. V was shortened by 0 bases and J by 0 bases, with 12 bases between the two germline ends. Per the germline V gene, CDR1 is SGDLS and CDR2 is YYNGEE. The DNA for the CDR3 is TGTGCCAGCAGCGTAGCTACGGGGGCGATGAACACTGAAGCTTTCTTT. It codes for CASSVATGAMNTEAFF.

This clone showed up just once. The V and J genes are TRBV7-2 and TRBJ1-3; the D gene is possibly TRBD1 (5 bases). Germline V gene lookup returns CDR1 SGHTA and CDR2 FQGNSA. This CDR3 region has 16 residues. Trimming cost V 1 base and J 3 bases, with 13 bases left between them. The CDR3 coding sequence is TGTGCCAGCAGCTTAGTAGGGGTGGGACTTGGAAACACCATATATTTT. Its protein product is CASSLVGVGLGNTIYF.

The genes are TRBV14 and TRBJ2-1; maybe TRBD2 (5 bases). The V and J ends lost 4 bases and 8 bases respectively, with 12 bases between them. In germline, CDR1 is SGHDN, CDR2 FVKESK. The CDR3 consists of 13 residues. CDR3 DNA sequence: TGTGCCAGCAGCCTCGAGGGCATCGATGAGCAGTTCTTC. It translates to CASSLEGIDEQFF.

J is TRBJ1-6 and V is TRBV30; tentatively, D is TRBD1 (5 bases). The CDR3 consists of 16 residues. Germline CDR1 and CDR2: GTSNPN and SVGIG (reference sequence). V was clipped by 1 base and J by 8 bases, with 18 bases between them. CDR3 nucleotide sequence: TGTGCCTGGAGTGATGGACTGACGGGGGGTTATTCACCCCTCCACTTT. Its protein product is CAWSDGLTGGYSPLHF.

This clone was picked up a small number of times. The chain uses TRBV19 and TRBJ1-1, with D uncertain. Germline-derived CDR1 and CDR2 are LNHDA and SQIVND (reference sequence). CDR3 length: 14 amino acids. The V end was cut by 4 bases, the J end by 11 bases, with 20 bases between. The chain's CDR3 is CASSTARQAYGAFF. The CDR3 DNA reads as TGTGCCAGTAGTACGGCACGTCAAGCCTACGGGGCTTTCTTT.

Turning to this clone: At one end, the junction sequence differs from germline, possibly due to a read error. The chain joins TRBV7-7 to TRBJ2-7, with unresolved D. Germline V gene data show CDR1 as SSHAT and CDR2 as FNYEAQ (reference sequence). The CDR3 is 14 amino acids. The CDR3 sequence is CASSLGVGNYEQYF. CDR3 DNA sequence: TGTGCTAGCAGCTTAGGTGTAGGGAATTACGAGCAGTACTTC.

The gene calls are TRBV28 and TRBJ2-1; 15 bases map to TRBD2. Germline V gene sequence: CDR1 MDHEN, CDR2 SYDVKM. This CDR3 has 17 residues. J lost 8 bases, V lost 2 bases, and 7 bases had no gene match. DNA of the CDR3: TGTGCCAGCAGTTTAGGGACTAGCGGGAGGTTTGGCTATGAGCAGTTCTTC. Its protein product is CASSLGTSGRFGYEQFF.

The CDR3 bases are TGCGCCAGCAGCTTTAGGGCAGAAACAGATACGCAGTATTTT. Amino acids: CASSFRAETDTQYF. V and J are TRBV5-1 and TRBJ2-3; no clear D gene. CDR1 and CDR2 (germline): SGHRS, YFSETQ. Trimming took 2 bases from V and 3 from J, leaving 10 bases between them. This CDR3 is built from 14 residues.

The chain carries TRBV6-6 and TRBJ2-1; 9 bases agree with TRBD2. V gave up 3 bases and J gave up 7 bases; unmatched junction bases: 7. The length of the CDR3 is 15 residues. Germline V CDR1 and CDR2: MNHNY, SVGAGI (reference sequence). CDR3 residues: CASSYFAGGPNEQFF. The CDR3 coding sequence is TGTGCCAGCAGTTATTTTGCGGGAGGGCCAAATGAGCAGTTCTTC.

This rearrangement joins TRBV27 to TRBJ2-2; 9 positions match TRBD1. The CDR3 loop spans 14 amino acids. V was pared by 6 bases and J by 7 bases, with 6 bases of the junction left unmatched. CDR1 MNHEY and CDR2 SMNVEV come from the germline V gene (reference sequence). The CDR3 DNA follows: TGTGCCAGCAGCCCACAGGGGGCATTCGGGGAGCTGTTTTTT. Translating it yields CASSPQGAFGELFF.

The chain has TRBV6-6 and TRBJ2-1; TRBD1 or TRBD2 may be the D gene (5 bases each). Deletions cut 9 bases from V and 1 base from J, with 19 bases between. Per the germline V gene, CDR1 is MNHNY and CDR2 is SVGAGI (reference sequence). The CDR3 runs to 16 residues. In DNA form, the CDR3 reads TGTGCCAGTTACACCCTGGGGCGGGTTTCCTACAATGAGCAGTTCTTC. It translates to CASYTLGRVSYNEQFF.

V and J are TRBV10-3 and TRBJ2-2, with 10 positions matching TRBD1. CDR1 ENHRY and CDR2 SYGVKD come from the germline V gene. This CDR3 region has 16 residues. J lost 6 bases, V lost 7 bases, and 11 bases had no gene match. The CDR3 sequence is CAINPGIGQGAGELFF. The CDR3 nucleotides are TGTGCCATCAACCCAGGGATCGGACAGGGGGCCGGGGAGCTGTTTTTT.

This clone was counted a single time. This chain connects TRBV19 to TRBJ2-6; D call uncertain. Germline assignment: CDR1 LNHDA and CDR2 SQIVND (reference sequence). V was pared by 3 bases and J by 1 base, with 7 bases between. The CDR3 extends over 15 amino acids. The CDR3 nucleotides read TGTGCCAGTAGTATGGTTGGTTCTGGGGCCAACGTCCTGACTTTC. It codes for CASSMVGSGANVLTF.

J is TRBJ1-3 and V is TRBV7-6; no definite D call. This CDR3 region has 16 residues. Germline V lookup: CDR1 SGHVS, CDR2 FNYEAQ. The germline V and J ends were trimmed by 5 bases and 4 bases, with 18 bases remaining between them. For the CDR3, the DNA is TGTGCCAGCAGCGCTTCGGTTTCGGGCTCCGGAAACACCATATATTTT. Amino acid sequence: CASSASVSGSGNTIYF.

The chain couples TRBV11-2 to TRBJ2-7; D may be TRBD1 (6 bases). This CDR3 spans 14 amino acids. With 0 bases removed from V and 10 bases from J, the gap between germline ends came to 16 bases. CDR1 and CDR2 (germline): SGHAT, FQNNGV. The CDR3 DNA reads as TGTGCCAGCAGCTTAGACCGGCTGGACAGCGCCCAGTACTTC. It yields the protein CASSLDRLDSAQYF.

The rearrangement joins TRBV19 to TRBJ2-5, with D possibly being TRBD2 (5 bases). Trimming cost V 2 bases and J 5 bases, with 9 bases left between them. Germline lookup yields CDR1 LNHDA and CDR2 SQIVND (reference sequence). The CDR3 extends over 13 amino acids. In nucleotides, the CDR3 is TGTGCCAGTAGTATAATCGAGCGGGAGACCCAGTACTTC. This encodes CASSIIERETQYF. The entire variable domain, with the rest obtained from reference TRBV19 and TRBJ2-5, is as follows: DGGITQSPKYLFRKEGQNVTLSCEQNLNHDAMYWYRQDPGQGLRLIYYSQIVNDFQKGDIAEGYSVSREKKESFPLTVTSAQKNPTAFYLCASSIIERETQYFGPGTRLLVL.

This chain joins TRBV6-5 and TRBJ1-3, with TRBD1 identical over 8 bases. This CDR3 has 14 amino acids. V was clipped by 5 bases and J by 4 bases; unmatched bases: 4. Germline lookup yields CDR1 MNHEY and CDR2 SVGAGI. The DNA of the CDR3 is TGTGCCAGCAGTCCCAGGGACAGGGGAAACACCATATATTTT. It is translated as CASSPRDRGNTIYF.

The V gene is TRBV30, the J gene TRBJ1-1; weak D call: TRBD1 (5 bases). The CDR3 totals 16 residues. CDR1 and CDR2 (germline): GTSNPN, SVGIG (reference sequence). Trimming removed 0 bases from V and 1 base from J, with 15 bases in between. The CDR3 nucleotides read TGTGCCTGGAGTGTACGAGGGTGGGGGAAGAACACTGAAGCTTTCTTT. It is translated as CAWSVRGWGKNTEAFF. The whole variable domain, filled in from reference TRBV30 and TRBJ1-1, reads SQTIHQWPATLVQPVGSPLSLECTVEGTSNPNLYWYRQAAGRGLQLLFYSVGIGQISSEVPQNLSASRPQDRQFILSSKKLLLSDSGFYLCAWSVRGWGKNTEAFFGQGTRLTVV.

This chain connects TRBV10-3 to TRBJ2-1; 8 bases match TRBD2. This CDR3 region has 15 residues. Trimming at V came to 7 bases and at J to 7 bases, leaving 12 bases not matched to a gene. Germline V gives CDR1 ENHRY, CDR2 SYGVKD. The CDR3 nucleotides read TGTGCCATCAACTCCGGCGGGAGGTTAGGGAATGAGCAGTTCTTC. This gives the protein CAINSGGRLGNEQFF.

The chain recombines TRBV5-6 with TRBJ2-3; 7 bases are shared with TRBD2. From germline, CDR1 is SGHDT and CDR2 YYEEEE. J was trimmed by 6 bases and V by 4 bases; bases with no gene match: 8. The CDR3 runs to 14 residues. CDR3 sequence: CASSPLTGGDTQYF. The DNA of the CDR3 is TGTGCCAGCAGCCCCCTCACCGGGGGGGATACGCAGTATTTT. Full variable domain (missing parts from reference TRBV5-6 and TRBJ2-3): DAGVTQSPTHLIKTRGQQVTLRCSPKSGHDTVSWYQQALGQGPQFIFQYYEEEERQRGNFPDRFSGHQFPNYSSELNVNALLLGDSALYLCASSPLTGGDTQYFGPGTRLTVL.

The chain has TRBV28 and TRBJ2-3, with a possible D match to TRBD2 (5 bases). The CDR3 loop spans 16 amino acids. V shed 5 bases and J shed 1 base, with 16 bases lying between them. Germline V gives CDR1 MDHEN, CDR2 SYDVKM. Here the CDR3 reads CASSTAPGSGTDTQYF. DNA for the CDR3: TGTGCCAGCAGTACGGCCCCGGGGAGCGGCACAGATACGCAGTATTTT.

The chain uses TRBV19 and TRBJ2-1; D is perhaps TRBD1 or TRBD2 (6 bases each). CDR3 length: 12 residues. V dropped 8 bases and J dropped 3 bases, with 8 bases sitting between them. Germline CDR1 reads LNHDA; CDR2 reads SQIVND (reference sequence). CDR3 coding DNA: TGTGCCAGTCGGGGGCACTACAATGAGCAGTTCTTC. Translation gives CASRGHYNEQFF.

This clone showed up just once. This sequence joins TRBV6-5 and TRBJ2-7, with 10 bases aligning to TRBD1. Germline lookup yields CDR1 MNHEY and CDR2 SVGAGI. Trimming took 6 bases from V and 4 from J; bases not matched to a gene: 6. The CDR3 is 14 amino acids. The CDR3 loop is CASSPRQGAYEQYF. As DNA, the CDR3 is TGTGCCAGCAGCCCTAGACAGGGGGCGTACGAGCAGTACTTC.

The V call is TRBV19, the J call TRBJ1-2; TRBD1 aligns across 12 bases. CDR3 length: 15 amino acids. J was trimmed by 7 bases and V by 9 bases; bases with no gene match: 12. The germline CDR1 and CDR2 sequences are LNHDA and SQIVND (reference sequence). Here the CDR3 DNA reads TGTGCCAGCCATACCCCCGGGACAGGGGGCGGTGGCTACACCTTC. Amino acids: CASHTPGTGGGGYTF.

The chain employs TRBV5-6 and TRBJ2-7; a possible D gene is TRBD1 (6 bases). Deletions cut 5 bases from V and 4 bases from J, with 13 bases between. In germline, CDR1 is SGHDT, CDR2 YYEEEE. The CDR3 spans 13 residues. CDR3 protein: CASSSTGRYEQYF. In DNA form, the CDR3 reads TGTGCCAGCAGTTCGACAGGAAGGTACGAGCAGTACTTC.

V gene TRBV7-9 combines with J gene TRBJ2-5; 8 bases are a match to TRBD1. This CDR3 spans 15 amino acids. Germline V gene data show CDR1 as SEHNR and CDR2 as FQNEAQ (reference sequence). J gave up 4 bases and V 1 base, and 5 bases lay outside the gene matches. Here the CDR3 reads CASSLGTGRRETQYF. The CDR3 nucleotides read TGTGCCAGCAGCTTAGGGACAGGGAGGAGAGAGACCCAGTACTTC.

The chain employs TRBV7-3 and TRBJ2-2, with 8 bases matching TRBD2. The ends lost 2 bases at V and 5 bases at J; junction bases unmatched: 10. The length of the CDR3 is 17 residues. Germline V gene lookup returns CDR1 SGHTA and CDR2 FQGTGA. The CDR3 nucleotides are TGTGCCAGCAGCTTATCGGCCGTCGGGAGGGGGACCGGGGAGCTGTTTTTT. It is translated as CASSLSAVGRGTGELFF.